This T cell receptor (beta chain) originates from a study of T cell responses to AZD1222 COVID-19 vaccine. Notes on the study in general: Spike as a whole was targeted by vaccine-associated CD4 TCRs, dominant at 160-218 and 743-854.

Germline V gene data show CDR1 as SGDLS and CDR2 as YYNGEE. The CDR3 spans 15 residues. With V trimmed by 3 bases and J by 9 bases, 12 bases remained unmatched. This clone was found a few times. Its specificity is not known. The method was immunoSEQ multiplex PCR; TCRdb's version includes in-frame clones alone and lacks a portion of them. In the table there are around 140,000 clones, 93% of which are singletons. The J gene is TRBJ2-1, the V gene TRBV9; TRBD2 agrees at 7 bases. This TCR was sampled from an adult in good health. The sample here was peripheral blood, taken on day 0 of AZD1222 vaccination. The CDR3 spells CASSESSGWGGEQFF. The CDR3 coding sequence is TGTGCCAGCAGCGAGAGTAGCGGGTGGGGCGGTGAGCAGTTCTTC.